This T cell receptor beta chain was recorded in a study of cytomegalovirus exposure and HLA in healthy donors. Study-wide points: In most subjects, TCR beta sequences reportedly gave accurate predictions of HLA-A and HLA-B alleles. On later analysis, the bulk of CMV-associated TCR beta chains appeared to be HLA-restricted.

The CDR3 is 15 amino acids. From germline, CDR1 is MNHNS and CDR2 SASEGT. The V segment lost 5 bases and the J segment 4 bases; nucleotides outside the gene matches: 9. Both 60 Vbeta primers and 13 Jbeta primers went into the PCR. Produced via immunoSEQ multiplex PCR; TCRdb's table is partial and in-frame only. This table has some 120,000 clones, 65% to 75% appearing once. For this clone: Its antigen is not known.

The chain carries TRBV6-1 and TRBJ1-1; 8 nucleotides match TRBD1. The material sequenced was PBMCs. The sequence derives from a man aged 30 to 45 in good health and CMV-seropositive. CDR3 DNA: TGTGCCAGCAGTCAACTGGACAGGGATGGCACTGAAGCTTTCTTT. Translated: CASSQLDRDGTEAFF.